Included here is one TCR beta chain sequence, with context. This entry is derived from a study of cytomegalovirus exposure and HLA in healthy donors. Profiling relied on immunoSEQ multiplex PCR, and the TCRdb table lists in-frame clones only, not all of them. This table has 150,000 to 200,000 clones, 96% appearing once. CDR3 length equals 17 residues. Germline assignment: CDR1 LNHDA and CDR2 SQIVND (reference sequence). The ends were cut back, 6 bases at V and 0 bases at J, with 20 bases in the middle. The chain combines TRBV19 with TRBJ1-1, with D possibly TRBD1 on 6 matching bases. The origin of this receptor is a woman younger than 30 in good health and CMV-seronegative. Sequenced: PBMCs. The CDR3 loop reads CASRNYQGRGMNTEAFF. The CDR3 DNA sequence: TGTGCCAGTAGAAATTACCAGGGGAGGGGAATGAACACTGAAGCTTTCTTT.